The rows below give T cell receptor beta chains drawn from one sample of a study of CD8 T cells in Susac syndrome. TCRdb ran MiXCR on the immunoSEQ multiplex PCR reads and lists one entry per CDR3 protein. The table shows over 100,000 distinct CDR3 sequences, with roughly 94% occurring only once. The specimen was CD8+ T cells from PBMCs. Receptor source: a human donor with Susac syndrome. The conserved cysteine and the conserved F or W are not part of the CDR3 here.

v_gene: TRBV3-1
CDR3aa: ASSQGISGGYEQF

v_gene: TRBV25-1
CDR3aa: ASNSGADTQY

v_gene: TRBV3-1
CDR3aa: ASSPSGQGSYEQY

v_gene: TRBV29-1
CDR3aa: SVGTGDYTDTQY

v_gene: TRBV20-1
CDR3aa: SVEEAGAYYNEQF

v_gene: TRBV4-1
CDR3aa: ASSQDGAGGGEQF

v_gene: TRBV3-1
CDR3aa: ASSQEYRERGALETQY

v_gene: TRBV4-2
CDR3aa: ASSQGQLGGFTDTQY

v_gene: TRBV25-1
CDR3aa: ASSERDTHDEKLF

v_gene: TRBV4-1
CDR3aa: ASSPVGQGEDTQY

v_gene: TRBV4-1
CDR3aa: ASSQDSSDWETQY

v_gene: TRBV29-1
CDR3aa: SVRESNYGYT

v_gene: TRBV25-1
CDR3aa: ASRMGQEDYT

v_gene: TRBV20-1
CDR3aa: SADSRILSSYEQY

v_gene: TRBV4-2
CDR3aa: ASSQVTDSTQY

v_gene: TRBV9
CDR3aa: ASSVLETSYNEQF

v_gene: TRBV20-1
CDR3aa: SARTSSSYNEQF

v_gene: TRBV2
CDR3aa: ASTGYSNQPQH

v_gene: TRBV24-1
CDR3aa: ATSWGNEQF

v_gene: TRBV20-1
CDR3aa: SAKLVDTQY

v_gene: TRBV20-1
CDR3aa: SASRDSNTGELF

v_gene: TRBV12-5
CDR3aa: ASGLPSYEQY

v_gene: TRBV20-1
CDR3aa: SAPTGTDTEAF

v_gene: TRBV12-3/TRBV12-4
CDR3aa: ASSLEGWQPQH

v_gene: TRBV20-1
CDR3aa: SARGTAATNEKLF

v_gene: TRBV29-1
CDR3aa: SVVGTGGHNEQF

v_gene: TRBV20-1
CDR3aa: SATGTGANGYT

v_gene: TRBV6-6
CDR3aa: ASSAGGHEQY

v_gene: TRBV24-1
CDR3aa: ATSDRRDRELNEQF

v_gene: TRBV6-1
CDR3aa: ASREGNIQY

v_gene: TRBV27
CDR3aa: ASSLSWVGNQPQH

v_gene: TRBV9
CDR3aa: ASSESGSRTEAF

v_gene: TRBV4-3
CDR3aa: ASSQDTVDFNPDTQY

v_gene: TRBV30
CDR3aa: AWSGAAPYEQY

v_gene: TRBV12-3/TRBV12-4
CDR3aa: ASSGVPQAQTGGSGNTIY

v_gene: TRBV29-1
CDR3aa: SVEEGNTEAYEQY

v_gene: TRBV7-9
CDR3aa: ASSLAQGASSEQY

v_gene: TRBV27
CDR3aa: ASSLSRRNEPPQH

v_gene: TRBV25-1
CDR3aa: ASSPRKGLGTEAF

v_gene: TRBV29-1
CDR3aa: SVEDRGNTEAF

v_gene: TRBV27
CDR3aa: ASSFAANTEAF

v_gene: TRBV15
CDR3aa: ATSGRTGGGNEQF